This T cell receptor (beta chain) was captured in a study of blood T cell repertoires in COVID-19. This CDR3 is built from 13 residues. The germline V and J ends were trimmed by 5 bases and 3 bases, with 10 bases remaining between them. Per the germline V gene, CDR1 is SGHVS and CDR2 is FQNEAQ. Method: immunoSEQ multiplex PCR; TCRdb's copy keeps in-frame clones and lacks some. The sample carries roughly 260,000 clones, 82% recorded once. This sequence was found in a woman aged 80 or over with active or convalescent COVID-19. The sequenced sample was peripheral blood. The genes are TRBV7-8 and TRBJ1-2, with unresolved D. Here the CDR3 reads CASSAGLYYGYTF. CDR3 DNA sequence: TGTGCCAGCAGCGCTGGACTTTACTATGGCTACACCTTC.